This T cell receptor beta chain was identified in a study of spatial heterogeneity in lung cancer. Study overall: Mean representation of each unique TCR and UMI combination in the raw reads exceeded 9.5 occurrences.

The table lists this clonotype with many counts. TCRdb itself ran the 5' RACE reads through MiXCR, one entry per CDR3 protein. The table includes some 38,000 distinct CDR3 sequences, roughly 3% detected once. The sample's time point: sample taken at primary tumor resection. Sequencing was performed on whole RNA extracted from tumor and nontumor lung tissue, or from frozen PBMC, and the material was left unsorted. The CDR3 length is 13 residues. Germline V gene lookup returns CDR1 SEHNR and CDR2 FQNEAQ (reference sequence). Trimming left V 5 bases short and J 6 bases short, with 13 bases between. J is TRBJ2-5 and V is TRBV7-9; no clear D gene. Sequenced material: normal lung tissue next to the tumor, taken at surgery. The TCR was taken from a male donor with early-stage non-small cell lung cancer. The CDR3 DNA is TGTGCCAGCAGCCCAGGAACATTCCAGACCCAGTACTTC. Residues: CASSPGTFQTQYF.